Included here is one T cell receptor (beta chain) sequence, with context. Its antigen is unknown. The treatment here: roughly 19 received Ad26.COV2.S at low or high dose, single or two shots; 5 received placebo; per-sample allocation not given. Day 63 following the first vaccine or placebo injection was when the samples were taken. Method: immunoSEQ multiplex PCR; TCRdb's copy keeps in-frame clones and lacks some. This sample has around 450,000 clones, with approximately 90% found just once. This specimen comes from a study of Ad26.COV2.S vaccination and SARS-CoV-2 variants. Study context: Donor got 5x10^10 or 1x10^11 viral particles of Ad26.COV2.S. Regarding the study as a whole: Recipients of vaccine and of placebo showed similar breadth of their non-spike TCR repertoires. Analytic work on TCR breadth and depth might have understated the full extent of total T cell responses.

Germline V gene sequence: CDR1 SGHAT, CDR2 FQNNGV. The trim removed 3 bases at V and 9 bases at J, leaving 4 bases unmatched. This CDR3 comprises 14 residues. This sample comprised peripheral blood, obtained in a trial of Ad26.COV2.S vaccine versus placebo. This TCR came from a person between 18 and 65 years old who received the Ad26.COV2.S COVID-19 vaccine or a placebo. J is TRBJ1-6 and V is TRBV11-2; 8 bases fit TRBD1. The CDR3 here is CASSFVQGVSPLHF. In DNA, the CDR3 is TGTGCCAGCAGCTTTGTACAGGGGGTTTCACCCCTCCACTTT.